This passage covers 24 T cell receptor beta chains from one sample sequenced in a study of PD-1 blockade in mismatch repair-deficient tumors listed by TCRdb under 2017. These receptors lack a known antigen. Libraries came from the immunoSEQ multiplex PCR assay. Here the immuneACCESS table is served through TCRdb, limited to in-frame sequences with V and J called. Missing clones are a known gap in these copies; in checked studies unresolved V genes cover under half, and the rest lacks a known reason. The sample records about 14,000 clones, about 85% of which are singletons. 3.5% to 5% of the sample is held by the ten biggest clonotypes. In light of the paper, this sample's time point label describes: approximately 9-day in vitro stimulation with candidate neoantigen peptide 6. The sample here was cells cultured in vitro, taken from a patient treated with pembrolizumab. Source of these receptors: an adult with mismatch repair-deficient cancer.

The genes are TRBV7-2 and TRBJ1-2; D is uncertain. The CDR3 is 12 amino acids. The germline V gene encodes CDR1 SGHTA and CDR2 FQGNSA. V gave up 3 bases and J gave up 5 bases, with 7 bases separating them. The CDR3 DNA reads TGTGCCAGCAGCTTGAGCAGTTATGGCTACACCTTC. Translating gives CASSLSSYGYTF.

The rearrangement joins TRBV2 to TRBJ1-2; 11 bases line up with TRBD1. CDR1 and CDR2 from the germline V gene are SNHLY and FYNNEI. The CDR3 is made up of 14 amino acids. The V gene end was trimmed by 7 bases and the J gene end by 8 bases; junction bases not matched to a gene: 9. CDR3 in amino acids: CASKGDRGSRGYTF. CDR3 coding DNA: TGTGCCAGCAAAGGGGACAGGGGGTCGAGAGGCTACACCTTC.

This clone turned up a few times. The chain recombines TRBV6-1 with TRBJ2-5; the D gene is possibly TRBD2 (5 bases). Per germline, CDR1 MNHNS and CDR2 SASEGT. The ends were cut back, 10 bases at V and 5 bases at J, with 20 bases in the middle. This CDR3 is 14 amino acids long. The CDR3 DNA is TGTGCCATCCTCAGGATGAGGGAGCGGGAGACCCAGTACTTC. Encoded protein: CAILRMRERETQYF.

The rearrangement links TRBV28 to TRBJ1-4, with D possibly being TRBD1 (5 bases). The germline V gene encodes CDR1 MDHEN and CDR2 SYDVKM. The CDR3 has 16 amino acids. Trimming stripped 4 bases from V and 0 bases from J, with 12 bases between. DNA of the CDR3: TGTGCCAGCAGTTCACCTCGGGGGGCAACTAATGAAAAACTGTTTTTT. As protein: CASSSPRGATNEKLFF. Full variable domain (rest looked up from reference TRBV28 and TRBJ1-4): DVKVTQSSRYLVKRTGEKVFLECVQDMDHENMFWYRQDPGLGLRLIYFSYDVKMKEKGDIPEGYSVSREKKERFSLILESASTNQTSMYLCASSSPRGATNEKLFFGSGTQLSVL.

The chain has TRBV5-1 and TRBJ2-5, with TRBD2 matching 8 bases. CDR3 length: 14 residues. Trimming at V came to 2 bases and at J to 0 bases, leaving 0 bases not matched to a gene. In germline, CDR1 is SGHRS, CDR2 YFSETQ. The CDR3 DNA is TGCGCCAGCAGCTTTAGCGGGAACCAAGAGACCCAGTACTTC. Amino acids: CASSFSGNQETQYF.

V gene TRBV5-1 combines with J gene TRBJ2-5; D call uncertain. V was shortened by 2 bases and J by 0 bases, with 5 bases between the two germline ends. From germline, CDR1 is SGHRS and CDR2 YFSETQ. The CDR3 consists of 13 residues. The CDR3 coding sequence is TGCGCCAGCAGCTTCGACAACCAAGAGACCCAGTACTTC. Amino acids: CASSFDNQETQYF.

The chain has TRBV7-9 and TRBJ1-4, with D unclear. Germline CDR1 reads SEHNR; CDR2 reads FQNEAQ (reference sequence). V was clipped by 5 bases and J by 6 bases, with 19 bases between them. The CDR3 contains 16 residues. CDR3 nucleotides: TGTGCCAGCAGCCCCCATAGGGATCAACTGGATGAAAAACTGTTTTTT. It translates to CASSPHRDQLDEKLFF.

This clone was seen only once. The chain combines TRBV29-1 with TRBJ1-1, with TRBD1 matching over 7 bases. This CDR3 is 12 amino acids long. V lost 4 bases, J lost 4 bases, and 3 bases stayed unmatched. Germline V CDR1 and CDR2: SQVTM, ANQGSEA. In DNA, the CDR3 is TGCAGCGTTGGAACAGGGGCCACTGAAGCTTTCTTT. This encodes CSVGTGATEAFF.

V usage is TRBV4-1 and J usage is TRBJ1-4, with 7 bases lining up with TRBD1. The ends lost 4 bases at V and 1 base at J; junction bases unmatched: 0. The V gene's germline CDR1 is MGHRA and CDR2 YSYEKL. CDR3 length: 14 amino acids. The CDR3 sequence is CASSRTGTNEKLFF. In DNA, the CDR3 is TGCGCCAGCAGCCGGACAGGAACTAATGAAAAACTGTTTTTT.

The chain recombines TRBV5-1 with TRBJ2-7; 9 bases are shared with TRBD2. This CDR3 has 15 amino acids. Losses at the gene ends were 0 bases for V and 3 bases for J; bases not matched to a gene: 4. Germline V gene sequence: CDR1 SGHRS, CDR2 YFSETQ. The CDR3 sequence: CASSLAGTSSYEQYF. In DNA form, the CDR3 reads TGCGCCAGCAGCTTGGCCGGGACTAGCAGCTACGAGCAGTACTTC.

This clone was seen just once. A read error may account for a junction end that differs from germline. CDR3 sequence reads: CASSLYSSEQYF. The CDR3 nucleotides read TGTGCCAGCAGTTTATACTCCTCCGAGCAGTACTTC. V is TRBV28 and J is TRBJ2-7; no definite D call. Germline V gene sequence: CDR1 MDHEN, CDR2 SYDVKM. The CDR3 is 12 residues long.

The chain employs TRBV11-3 and TRBJ2-3, with 10 bases fitting TRBD2. The CDR3 loop spans 16 amino acids. Per the germline V gene, CDR1 is SGHNT and CDR2 is YENEEA. The trim removed 5 bases at V and 4 bases at J, leaving 9 bases unmatched. Here the CDR3 reads CASSPSSGSGSDTQYF. The DNA of the CDR3 is TGTGCCAGCAGCCCTTCTAGCGGGAGTGGGTCAGATACGCAGTATTTT. Full variable domain (rest looked up from reference TRBV11-3 and TRBJ2-3): EAGVVQSPRYKIIEKKQPVAFWCNPISGHNTLYWYLQNLGQGPELLIRYENEEAVDDSQLPKDRFSAERLKGVDSTLKIQPAELGDSAVYLCASSPSSGSGSDTQYFGPGTRLTVL.

The gene calls are TRBV11-3 and TRBJ2-6; 7 bases line up with TRBD1. The CDR3 consists of 19 residues. CDR1 and CDR2 (germline): SGHNT, YENEEA. V lost 5 bases and J lost 4; bases outside the gene matches: 17. CDR3 in amino acids: CASSRPRQGQTLGANVLTF. In DNA form, the CDR3 reads TGTGCCAGCAGCCGCCCTCGACAGGGTCAAACTCTGGGGGCCAACGTCCTGACTTTC.

J is TRBJ1-3 and V is TRBV5-1; no clear D gene. Germline CDR1 reads SGHRS; CDR2 reads YFSETQ. V was trimmed by 0 bases and J by 5 bases, leaving 9 bases between them. The CDR3 runs to 14 residues. CDR3 nucleotides: TGCGCCAGCAGCTTGGATGCCGGGAGAAACACCATATATTTT. This gives the protein CASSLDAGRNTIYF.

The chain is built from TRBV27 and TRBJ1-1; D gene ambiguous. Trimming took off 3 bases at V and 1 base at J, with 15 bases between the two ends. The germline gives CDR1 MNHEY, CDR2 SMNVEV (reference sequence). CDR3 length equals 16 residues. The CDR3 sequence is CASSLERRATNTEAFF. DNA for the CDR3: TGTGCCAGCAGTTTGGAAAGACGGGCTACGAACACTGAAGCTTTCTTT.

The rearrangement joins TRBV9 to TRBJ1-1, with a possible D match to TRBD1 (5 bases). The CDR3 sequence is 18 residues long. Germline CDR1 reads SGDLS; CDR2 reads YYNGEE. Deletions cut 4 bases from V and 5 bases from J, with 27 bases between. CDR3 loop: CASSRGSPTGAGRTEAFF. The CDR3 DNA reads as TGTGCCAGCAGCCGCGGTAGTCCCACGGGAGCAGGGAGGACTGAAGCTTTCTTT.

The chain links TRBV6-5 to TRBJ1-2, with TRBD1 matching over 8 bases. This CDR3 comprises 15 residues. V lost 9 bases to trimming and J lost 6 bases; unmatched junction nucleotides: 15. Germline lookup yields CDR1 MNHEY and CDR2 SVGAGI. CDR3 coding DNA: TGTGCCAGTAGAAAAGGACAGGGTCGGGGGGATGGCTACACCTTC. Its translation: CASRKGQGRGDGYTF.

CDR3 bases: TGTGCCAGCAGTCCCGGGACAACCTACGAGCAGTACTTC. Its protein product is CASSPGTTYEQYF. This chain connects TRBV28 to TRBJ2-7, with a weak D call TRBD1 (6 bases). Germline loops: CDR1 MDHEN, CDR2 SYDVKM. Trimming took off 5 bases at V and 2 bases at J, with 10 bases between the two ends. The CDR3 is 13 residues long.

This sequence joins TRBV19 and TRBJ2-1; TRBD1 matches 8 bases. After removal of 5 bases from V and 4 bases from J, the junction contained 10 bases not matched to a gene. The CDR3 runs to 16 residues. Germline values: CDR1 LNHDA, CDR2 SQIVND (reference sequence). DNA for the CDR3: TGTGCCAGTAGTGGGGGACAGGCCCCGGGTTACAATGAGCAGTTCTTC. Residues: CASSGGQAPGYNEQFF.

The CDR3 region is CASSEGQLSNQPQHF. In DNA form, the CDR3 reads TGTGCCAGCAGTGAAGGACAGCTTAGCAATCAGCCCCAGCATTTT. This sequence joins TRBV6-1 and TRBJ1-5; maybe TRBD1 (5 bases). Germline-derived CDR1 and CDR2 are MNHNS and SASEGT. This CDR3 region has 15 residues. V lost 1 base to trimming and J lost 0 bases, with 7 bases between them.

V and J are TRBV5-1 and TRBJ2-7; D possibly uses TRBD1 or TRBD2 (6 bases each). The V end lost 3 bases, the J end lost 7 bases, and 23 bases lay between the germline ends. This CDR3 spans 16 amino acids. CDR1 and CDR2 from the germline V gene are SGHRS and YFSETQ. CDR3 residues: CASSWRLGLGGLEQYF. The DNA for the CDR3 is TGCGCCAGCAGCTGGAGACTAGGGCTCGGGGGCCTGGAGCAGTACTTC.

V usage is TRBV5-1 and J usage is TRBJ1-4, with 9 bases matching TRBD1. The trim removed 3 bases at V and 6 bases at J, leaving 3 bases unmatched. The CDR3 spans 14 residues. The V gene's germline CDR1 is SGHRS and CDR2 YFSETQ. Here the CDR3 DNA reads TGCGCCAGCAGCTGGGGACAGGGTTATGAAAAACTGTTTTTT. Translated, it gives CASSWGQGYEKLFF. Full variable domain (missing parts from reference TRBV5-1 and TRBJ1-4): KAGVTQTPRYLIKTRGQQVTLSCSPISGHRSVSWYQQTPGQGLQFLFEYFSETQRNKGNFPGRFSGRQFSNSRSEMNVSTLELGDSALYLCASSWGQGYEKLFFGSGTQLSVL.

V usage is TRBV7-9 and J usage is TRBJ2-7, with D unresolved. The germline CDR1 and CDR2 sequences are SEHNR and FQNEAQ (reference sequence). Trimming left V 8 bases short and J 3 bases short, with 8 bases between. The length of the CDR3 is 11 residues. The CDR3 region is CASGPSYEQYF. The DNA of the CDR3 is TGTGCCAGCGGGCCCAGCTACGAGCAGTACTTC. Full variable domain (missing parts from reference TRBV7-9 and TRBJ2-7): DTGVSQNPRHKITKRGQNVTFRCDPISEHNRLYWYRQTLGQGPEFLTYFQNEAQLEKSRLLSDRFSAERPKGSFSTLEIQRTEQGDSAMYLCASGPSYEQYFGPGTRLTVT.

The chain combines TRBV27 with TRBJ2-3, with D unresolved. Trimming cost V 8 bases and J 3 bases, with 15 bases left between them. Germline CDR1 reads MNHEY; CDR2 reads SMNVEV (reference sequence). This CDR3 has 14 residues. The CDR3 region is CASGRRVATDTQYF. The CDR3 DNA reads TGTGCCAGCGGGCGACGGGTGGCGACAGATACGCAGTATTTT.